These 10 T cell receptor beta chains originate from one sample sequenced in a study of Ad26.COV2.S vaccination and SARS-CoV-2 variants. Treatment indicated: some 19 received Ad26.COV2.S at low or high dose, single or two shots; five or six received placebo; per-sample allocation not given. Specimens were obtained on day 63 following the first vaccine or placebo injection. Data came from immunoSEQ multiplex PCR; TCRdb stores just in-frame clones and leaves some out. Seen here are 350,000 to 550,000 clones, roughly 89% observed once, and the top ten hold 2.5%. The starting material was peripheral blood, obtained in a trial of Ad26.COV2.S vaccine versus placebo. The receptors stem from a person between 18 and 59 years old who received the Ad26.COV2.S COVID-19 vaccine or a placebo.

The chain couples TRBV18 to TRBJ1-5; D is undetermined. V gave up 3 bases and J gave up 2 bases, with 8 bases separating them. The CDR3 covers 14 residues. CDR1 is KGHSH and CDR2 is LQKENI in the germline V gene. The CDR3 sequence is CASSPQAGNQPQHF. CDR3 nucleotide sequence: TGTGCCAGCTCACCTCAGGCGGGCAATCAGCCCCAGCATTTT. Complete variable domain (other parts from reference TRBV18 and TRBJ1-5): NAGVMQNPRHLVRRRGQEARLRCSPMKGHSHVYWYRQLPEEGLKFMVYLQKENIIDESGMPKERFSAEFPKEGPSILRIQQVVRGDSAAYFCASSPQAGNQPQHFGDGTRLSIL.

The rearrangement uses TRBV4-3 and TRBJ1-2; D unclear. CDR3 size: 17 residues. With 1 base removed from V and 4 bases from J, the gap between germline ends came to 19 bases. CDR1 and CDR2 (germline): LGHNA, YSLEER. The CDR3 loop reads CASSQGLSRRGIYGYTF. The CDR3 DNA reads TGCGCCAGCAGCCAAGGTCTGAGCAGGCGGGGTATCTATGGCTACACCTTC.

The CDR3 DNA reads as TGTGCCAGCAGCTTCGGGACAGGGGTATACAATGAGCAGTTCTTC. It codes for CASSFGTGVYNEQFF. The gene calls are TRBV5-4 and TRBJ2-1; the match to TRBD1 covers 10 bases. The CDR3 totals 15 residues. From germline, CDR1 is SGHNT and CDR2 YYREEE (reference sequence). The V gene end was trimmed by 2 bases and the J gene end by 4 bases; junction bases not matched to a gene: 3.

A single count supports this clone. This chain connects TRBV24-1 to TRBJ1-3; D gene unclear. This CDR3 is 15 amino acids long. CDR1 and CDR2 from the germline V gene are KGHDR and SFDVKD. V dropped 3 bases and J dropped 0 bases, with 8 bases sitting between them. The DNA of the CDR3 is TGTGCCACCAGTGATACTGGCAGCTCTGGAAACACCATATATTTT. The encoded protein is CATSDTGSSGNTIYF.

The chain combines TRBV3-1 (or the pseudogene TRBV3-2) with TRBJ2-3; D is ambiguous. The length of the CDR3 is 16 residues. The V and J ends lost 0 bases and 1 base respectively, with 11 bases between them. Germline CDR1 is LGHDT and CDR2 is YNNKEL (reference sequence). CDR3 in DNA: TGTGCCAGCAGCCAAGATTGGAGCACCCGCACAGATACGCAGTATTTT. The encoded protein is CASSQDWSTRTDTQYF.

The chain has TRBV9 and TRBJ1-4, with TRBD1 matching over 7 bases. V was clipped by 2 bases and J by 5 bases; unmatched bases: 12. From germline, CDR1 is SGDLS and CDR2 YYNGEE. The CDR3 is 17 residues long. CDR3 DNA sequence: TGTGCCAGCAGCGTCGGGTCGGTCAGGGGGGTGAATGAAAAACTGTTTTTT. It yields the protein CASSVGSVRGVNEKLFF.

The CDR3 protein is CASSLEGSTDTQYF. DNA for the CDR3: TGTGCCAGCAGCTTAGAGGGCAGCACAGATACGCAGTATTTT. The chain is built from TRBV7-9 and TRBJ2-3; D gene unclear. Germline V CDR1 and CDR2: SEHNR, FQNEAQ (reference sequence). This CDR3 has 14 residues. Trimming removed 1 base at V and 0 bases at J, with 5 bases between.

The chain has TRBV3-1 (or the pseudogene TRBV3-2) and TRBJ2-7, with D perhaps given as TRBD1 or TRBD2 (5 bases each). Trimming cost V 9 bases and J 0 bases, with 15 bases left between them. Germline-derived CDR1 and CDR2 are LGHDT and YNNKEL (reference sequence). The CDR3 totals 14 residues. The chain's CDR3 is CARTGKGFSYEQYF. The DNA for the CDR3 is TGTGCCAGGACGGGGAAGGGGTTCTCCTACGAGCAGTACTTC.

For this clone: Other DNA sequences within the sample encode an identical CDR3. The chain links TRBV9 to TRBJ2-3, with unresolved D. CDR1 is SGDLS and CDR2 is YYNGEE in the germline V gene. Trimming cost V 1 base and J 0 bases, with 3 bases left between them. The length of the CDR3 is 13 residues. CDR3 nucleotides: TGTGCCAGCAGCGTACTCAGCACAGATACGCAGTATTTT. As protein: CASSVLSTDTQYF.

The J gene is TRBJ2-5, the V gene TRBV19, with 10 bases aligning to TRBD1. The CDR3 runs to 15 residues. Germline assignment: CDR1 LNHDA and CDR2 SQIVND (reference sequence). Trimming took 7 bases from V and 4 from J; bases not matched to a gene: 9. CDR3 coding DNA: TGTGCCAGTACCGATAGAGGGGACAGGGGAGAGACCCAGTACTTC. This gives the protein CASTDRGDRGETQYF.